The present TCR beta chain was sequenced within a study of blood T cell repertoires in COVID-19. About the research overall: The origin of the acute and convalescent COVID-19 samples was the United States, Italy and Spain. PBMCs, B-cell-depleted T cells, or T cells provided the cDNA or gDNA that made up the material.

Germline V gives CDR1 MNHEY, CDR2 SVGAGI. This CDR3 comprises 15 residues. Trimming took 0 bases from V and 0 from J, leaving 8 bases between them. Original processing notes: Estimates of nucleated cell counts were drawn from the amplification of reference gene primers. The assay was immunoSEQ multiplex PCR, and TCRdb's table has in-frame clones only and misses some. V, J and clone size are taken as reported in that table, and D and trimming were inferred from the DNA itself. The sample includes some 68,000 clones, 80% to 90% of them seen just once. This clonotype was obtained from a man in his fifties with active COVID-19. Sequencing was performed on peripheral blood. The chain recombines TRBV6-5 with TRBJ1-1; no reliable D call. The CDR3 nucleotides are TGTGCCAGCAGTTACTCGGGCCGCTTGAACACTGAAGCTTTCTTT. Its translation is CASSYSGRLNTEAFF.